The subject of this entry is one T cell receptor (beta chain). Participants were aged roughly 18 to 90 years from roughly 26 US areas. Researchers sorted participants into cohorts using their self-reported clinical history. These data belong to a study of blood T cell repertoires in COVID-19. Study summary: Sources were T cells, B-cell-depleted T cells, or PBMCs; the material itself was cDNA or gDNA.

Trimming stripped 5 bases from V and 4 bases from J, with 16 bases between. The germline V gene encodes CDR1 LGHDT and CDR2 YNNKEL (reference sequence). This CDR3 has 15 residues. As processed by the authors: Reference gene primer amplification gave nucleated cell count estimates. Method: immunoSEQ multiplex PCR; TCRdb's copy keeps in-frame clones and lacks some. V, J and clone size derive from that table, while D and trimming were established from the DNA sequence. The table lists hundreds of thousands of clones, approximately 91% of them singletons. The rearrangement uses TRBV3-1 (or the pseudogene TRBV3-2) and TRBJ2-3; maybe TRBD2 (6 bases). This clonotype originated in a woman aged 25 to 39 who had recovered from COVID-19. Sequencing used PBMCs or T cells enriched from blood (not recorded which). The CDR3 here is CASSNWTNGADTQYF. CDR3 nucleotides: TGTGCCAGCAGCAATTGGACTAACGGGGCAGATACGCAGTATTTT.